One and the same sample provided the 27 T cell receptor beta chains below, sequenced in a study of T-cell reconstitution after alpha-beta-depleted transplantation in children. Unique molecular identifiers were incorporated during preparation of the TCRbeta library. TCRdb reprocessed the PCR reads via MiXCR and lists one record per CDR3 protein. The sample holds 500,000 or so distinct CDR3 sequences; around 10% are singletons and the top ten take approximately 15%. The sample here was PBMCs, mostly from graft donor cells, taken 180 days after TCRalphabeta/CD19-depleted stem cell transplant. All receptors come from a female patient between 2 and 15 years old who had a stem cell transplant for aplastic anemia, so the T cells may come from the graft donor.

The J gene is TRBJ2-7, the V gene TRBV12-3 or TRBV12-4; 9 nucleotides agree with TRBD1. This CDR3 has 14 residues. Trimming cost V 5 bases and J 2 bases; bases outside gene matches: 4. The CDR3 here is CASSIGTGPYEQYF. As DNA, the CDR3 is TGTGCCAGCAGTATCGGGACAGGGCCCTACGAGCAGTACTTC.

This clonotype was detected ten times or more. J is TRBJ2-3 and V is TRBV7-2; 12 bases are a match to TRBD2. V lost 5 bases, J lost 2 bases, and 5 bases stayed unmatched. CDR1 SGHTA and CDR2 FQGNSA come from the germline V gene. The CDR3 has 16 amino acids. The CDR3, as DNA: TGTGCCAGCAGCCAAAGGACTAGCGGGACCACAGATACGCAGTATTTT. Residues: CASSQRTSGTTDTQYF.

The sample holds a few counts of this clonotype. This sequence joins TRBV18 and TRBJ2-2; D call uncertain. The germline CDR1 and CDR2 sequences are KGHSH and LQKENI. This CDR3 region has 15 residues. With 3 bases removed from V and 4 bases from J, the gap between germline ends came to 12 bases. The CDR3 here is CASSPLGPGTGELFF. The DNA of the CDR3 is TGTGCCAGCTCACCTCTTGGACCGGGCACCGGGGAGCTGTTTTTT.

This chain uses TRBV7-2 with TRBJ2-1, with 8 bases aligning to TRBD2. The CDR3 sequence is 14 residues long. Per the germline V gene, CDR1 is SGHTA and CDR2 is FQGNSA. The ends lost 4 bases at V and 4 bases at J; junction bases unmatched: 3. The CDR3 here is CASSSAGGYNEQFF. The DNA of the CDR3 is TGTGCCAGCAGCTCCGCGGGGGGATACAATGAGCAGTTCTTC. Supplemented by reference TRBV7-2 and TRBJ2-1, the full variable domain reads GAGVSQSPSNKVTEKGKDVELRCDPISGHTALYWYRQSLGQGLEFLIYFQGNSAPDKSGLPSDRFSAERTGGSVSTLTIQRTQQEDSAVYLCASSSAGGYNEQFFGPGTRLTVL.

This clonotype was seen a few times. The genes are TRBV7-2 and TRBJ2-1, with 7 bases aligning to TRBD2. V lost 5 bases and J lost 5; bases outside the gene matches: 9. CDR1 and CDR2 (germline): SGHTA, FQGNSA. This CDR3 comprises 15 residues. The CDR3 DNA sequence: TGTGCCAGCAGCCCCCGGGACTATTGGAACAATGAGCAGTTCTTC. Translation gives CASSPRDYWNNEQFF. Combining the CDR3 with reference TRBV7-2 and TRBJ2-1 gives the whole variable domain GAGVSQSPSNKVTEKGKDVELRCDPISGHTALYWYRQSLGQGLEFLIYFQGNSAPDKSGLPSDRFSAERTGGSVSTLTIQRTQQEDSAVYLCASSPRDYWNNEQFFGPGTRLTVL.

Ten or more counts support this clonotype. J is TRBJ2-2 and V is TRBV5-1; 9 bases are shared with TRBD2. Germline CDR1 and CDR2: SGHRS and YFSETQ. The CDR3 has 16 residues. V lost 1 base and J lost 8; bases outside the gene matches: 9. CDR3 loop: CASSLRASGTLGELFF. CDR3 bases: TGCGCCAGCAGCTTGAGGGCTAGCGGGACTTTGGGGGAGCTGTTTTTT.

The chain carries TRBV12-3 or TRBV12-4 and TRBJ2-2, with D unclear. CDR3 length: 18 amino acids. V gave up 3 bases and J gave up 2 bases, with 19 bases separating them. In DNA, the CDR3 is TGTGCCAGCAGTTTGGTATGGGCGCCCTTCCATAACACCGGGGAGCTGTTTTTT. This translates into CASSLVWAPFHNTGELFF.

The chain couples TRBV5-1 to TRBJ2-2; D might be TRBD2 (6 bases). Trimming pared 0 bases from V and 6 bases from J, leaving 15 bases between. Germline V gene lookup returns CDR1 SGHRS and CDR2 YFSETQ. The CDR3 is 16 amino acids. CDR3: CASSLVAGWWAGELFF. CDR3 bases: TGCGCCAGCAGCTTGGTCGCGGGATGGTGGGCCGGGGAGCTGTTTTTT.

The gene calls are TRBV4-2 and TRBJ1-2; D ambiguous. The CDR3 length is 14 residues. CDR1 is LGHNA, CDR2 YNFKEQ, per germline. Trimming took off 1 base at V and 7 bases at J, with 13 bases between the two ends. The CDR3: CASSQVASTPGYTF. Written as DNA, the CDR3 is TGTGCCAGCAGCCAAGTGGCCTCTACTCCTGGCTACACCTTC.

The chain employs TRBV5-1 and TRBJ1-2, with 7 bases lining up with TRBD1. Germline CDR1 reads SGHRS; CDR2 reads YFSETQ. Trimming removed 4 bases from V and 4 bases from J; junction bases left unmatched: 7. The CDR3 contains 14 residues. This CDR3 reads CASSPKDRRYGYTF. The CDR3 DNA is TGCGCCAGCAGCCCCAAGGACAGGCGCTATGGCTACACCTTC.

This clonotype was counted between two and nine times. V is TRBV2 and J is TRBJ1-2; D remains unclear. V lost 0 bases and J 2 bases, leaving 13 bases between the germline ends. The CDR3 has 16 amino acids. From germline, CDR1 is SNHLY and CDR2 FYNNEI. The CDR3 DNA reads as TGTGCCAGCAGTGAAGCTGGGTGGAGGGCAAACTATGGCTACACCTTC. It codes for CASSEAGWRANYGYTF.

In its sample, this clonotype was seen a few times. The chain couples TRBV5-5 to TRBJ2-7; D unclear. Germline V gene lookup returns CDR1 SGHKS and CDR2 YYEKEE (reference sequence). The CDR3 contains 12 residues. Trimming took 3 bases from V and 3 from J, leaving 7 bases between them. Here the CDR3 reads CASSSLRYEQYF. CDR3 DNA sequence: TGTGCCAGCAGCTCGCTCCGCTACGAGCAGTACTTC.

This clonotype has ten or more counts. This chain uses TRBV6-2 or TRBV6-3 with TRBJ2-3; TRBD2 matches 9 bases. With 6 bases clipped from V and 4 bases from J, the junction kept 5 bases outside the gene matches. The CDR3 covers 14 residues. Germline lookup yields CDR1 MNHEY and CDR2 SVGEGT. The CDR3 bases are TGTGCCAGCAGAGGGCTAGCGGGACCAGATACGCAGTATTTT. This gives the protein CASRGLAGPDTQYF.

This clonotype was found a few times. The chain is built from TRBV5-1 and TRBJ2-5, with D maybe TRBD1 (6 bases). V lost 4 bases to trimming and J lost 1 base, with 11 bases between them. The germline CDR1 and CDR2 sequences are SGHRS and YFSETQ. This CDR3 is built from 14 residues. The CDR3 nucleotides read TGCGCCAGCAGCATCGACAGGACCCAAGAGACCCAGTACTTC. It codes for CASSIDRTQETQYF.

This clonotype was seen a handful of times. The genes are TRBV28 and TRBJ1-5; no clear D gene. Germline CDR1 and CDR2: MDHEN and SYDVKM. There are 13 residues in the CDR3. V was shortened by 3 bases and J by 5 bases, with 8 bases between the two germline ends. CDR3 amino acids: CASSFFGYQPQHF. In DNA, the CDR3 is TGTGCCAGCAGTTTCTTCGGCTATCAGCCCCAGCATTTT.

This clonotype was observed a few times. CDR3: CASSLSVPAWTRSYEQYF. For the CDR3, the DNA is TGTGCCAGCAGCTTATCGGTTCCTGCGTGGACAAGATCCTACGAGCAGTACTTC. The chain carries TRBV7-2 and TRBJ2-7; tentatively, D is TRBD1 (5 bases). The CDR3 has 18 amino acids. Trimming removed 2 bases from V and 1 base from J, with 21 bases in between. Germline V gene lookup returns CDR1 SGHTA and CDR2 FQGNSA.

The chain uses TRBV6-1 and TRBJ1-3; 9 positions agree with TRBD1. CDR3 length: 15 amino acids. After removal of 11 bases from V and 3 bases from J, the junction contained 11 bases not matched to a gene. Germline CDR1 and CDR2: MNHNS and SASEGT. CDR3 region: CAGRTGTGSGNTIYF. As DNA, the CDR3 is TGTGCCGGCCGGACCGGGACAGGGAGTGGAAACACCATATATTTT.

On this clonotype: In this CDR3 the conserved last residue, phenylalanine or tryptophan, is missing, so a read error is likely. The chain combines TRBV29-1 with TRBJ1-2; TRBD1 matches at 7 bases. This CDR3 is 12 amino acids long. Unmatched junction bases numbered 3, after V lost 3 bases and J lost 5 bases. Germline V lookup: CDR1 SQVTM, CDR2 ANQGSEA. This CDR3 is CSVDDREYGYTL. The CDR3 DNA is TGCAGCGTTGACGACAGGGAGTATGGCTACACCTTG.

This clonotype was found a few times. The V gene is TRBV25-1, the J gene TRBJ2-1, with 11 positions matching TRBD2. The CDR3 totals 16 residues. Germline values: CDR1 MGHDK, CDR2 SYGVNS. V was clipped by 1 base and J by 5 bases; unmatched bases: 4. The CDR3 nucleotides are TGTGCCAGCAGTGAATCGGGACTAGCGGCAAACAATGAGCAGTTCTTC. Its translation: CASSESGLAANNEQFF.

This chain connects TRBV7-9 to TRBJ2-7; D not certain. Germline V CDR1 and CDR2: SEHNR, FQNEAQ (reference sequence). Trimming shortened V by 4 bases and J by 1 base, and 11 bases separated the two germline ends. CDR3 size: 14 residues. The CDR3 is CASSSLTESYEQYV. The CDR3 DNA reads as TGTGCCAGCAGCTCCCTGACTGAATCCTACGAGCAGTACGTC.

V gene TRBV4-3 combines with J gene TRBJ1-1; a weak D match, TRBD1 (5 bases). Trimming stripped 4 bases from V and 0 bases from J, with 12 bases between. Germline-derived CDR1 and CDR2 are LGHNA and YSLEER. The CDR3 has 15 amino acids. CDR3 amino acids: CASSPGGVVNTEAFF. The CDR3 nucleotides are TGCGCCAGCAGCCCGGGAGGGGTGGTGAACACTGAAGCTTTCTTT.

Only a few counts were recorded for this clonotype. This sequence joins TRBV7-7 and TRBJ2-7; 10 bases are shared with TRBD2. Trimming took 6 bases from V and 1 from J; bases not matched to a gene: 6. The CDR3 totals 15 residues. The germline gives CDR1 SSHAT, CDR2 FNYEAQ (reference sequence). In DNA form, the CDR3 reads TGTGCCAGCAGGCCTCTAGCGGGAGAGTCCTACGAGCAGTACTTC. Translated, it gives CASRPLAGESYEQYF.

The chain recombines TRBV4-3 with TRBJ1-1; TRBD1 might be the D (6 bases). V gave up 6 bases and J gave up 5 bases, with 16 bases separating them. This CDR3 spans 14 amino acids. Germline values: CDR1 LGHNA, CDR2 YSLEER. In nucleotides, the CDR3 is TGCGCCAGCAGATACCGGGCCCAGGGGACTGAAGCTTTCTTT. Amino acids: CASRYRAQGTEAFF.

This clonotype was found a few times. The chain links TRBV7-9 to TRBJ2-1; 8 bases align to TRBD2. In germline, CDR1 is SEHNR, CDR2 FQNEAQ (reference sequence). After removal of 1 base from V and 8 bases from J, the junction contained 7 bases not matched to a gene. This CDR3 contains 15 residues. The CDR3 loop is CASSLDGRASDEQFF. The DNA for the CDR3 is TGTGCCAGCAGCTTAGACGGGAGGGCCTCGGATGAGCAGTTCTTC. The entire variable domain, with the rest obtained from reference TRBV7-9 and TRBJ2-1, is as follows: DTGVSQNPRHKITKRGQNVTFRCDPISEHNRLYWYRQTLGQGPEFLTYFQNEAQLEKSRLLSDRFSAERPKGSFSTLEIQRTEQGDSAMYLCASSLDGRASDEQFFGPGTRLTVL.

This clonotype was detected ten times or more. The chain is built from TRBV7-6 and TRBJ2-3; D unresolved. The length of the CDR3 is 15 residues. CDR1 and CDR2 from the germline V gene are SGHVS and FNYEAQ. V was shortened by 4 bases and J by 1 base, with 12 bases between the two germline ends. CDR3 sequence (DNA): TGTGCCAGCAGCTCGAAGAAGGGCGGCACAGATACGCAGTATTTT. Residues: CASSSKKGGTDTQYF.

This clonotype has a handful of counts. V usage is TRBV7-2 and J usage is TRBJ2-2; 8 bases map to TRBD2. Germline CDR1 and CDR2: SGHTA and FQGNSA. Trimming removed 0 bases from V and 9 bases from J; junction bases left unmatched: 15. This CDR3 is 18 amino acids long. The CDR3 bases are TGTGCCAGCAGCTTAGCCCTGCAACTAGCGGAACCGCCCCGGGAGCTGTTTTTT. Its protein is CASSLALQLAEPPRELFF.

V and J are TRBV12-3 or TRBV12-4 and TRBJ2-1; 8 nucleotides agree with TRBD2. This CDR3 is 20 amino acids long. V dropped 3 bases and J dropped 5; count of bases not matched to a gene: 21. CDR3 region: CASSFGLRLAGIELNNEQFF. CDR3 DNA: TGTGCCAGCAGTTTCGGGCTGAGGCTAGCGGGTATCGAATTGAACAATGAGCAGTTCTTC.